These 2 T cell receptor beta chains share one sample of origin, sequenced in a study of OX40 agonist ivuxolimab in advanced cancers. Profiled with immunoSEQ multiplex PCR; TCRdb holds only in-frame clones, not every one. The sample holds 70,000 to 95,000 clones, around 88% seen once. The material sequenced was CD4+ or CD8+ T cells sorted from blood, taken in a trial of the OX40 agonist ivuxolimab. These receptor sequences come from an adult with an advanced solid tumor such as melanoma, head and neck, liver or kidney cancer.

V and J are TRBV5-6 and TRBJ1-4; maybe TRBD1 (6 bases). The germline V and J ends were trimmed by 2 bases and 3 bases, with 14 bases remaining between them. Germline V gene lookup returns CDR1 SGHDT and CDR2 YYEEEE. CDR3 length: 16 amino acids. This CDR3 reads CASSFSGAPANEKLFF. CDR3 nucleotide sequence: TGTGCCAGCAGCTTTTCGGGGGCGCCGGCTAATGAAAAACTGTTTTTT.

The genes are TRBV6-1 and TRBJ1-5; no reliable D call. The CDR3 length is 14 residues. CDR1 is MNHNS, CDR2 SASEGT, per germline. V shed 4 bases and J shed 1 base, with 8 bases lying between them. Written as DNA, the CDR3 is TGTGCCAGCAGTGTTCTGGGAAGCAATCAGCCCCAGCATTTT. Residues: CASSVLGSNQPQHF.